What follows are 27 T cell receptor beta chains derived from one specimen sequenced in a study of Ad26.COV2.S vaccination and SARS-CoV-2 variants. Here immunoSEQ multiplex PCR was the method, and the copy in TCRdb shows in-frame clones only, minus some. The sample includes 430,000 or so clones, approximately 89% seen only once; the top ten take 2.5%. The treatment here: about 20 received Ad26.COV2.S at low or high dose, single or two shots; about five received placebo; per-sample allocation not given. Samples came from day 63 after the first vaccine or placebo injection. Sequencing was performed on peripheral blood, taken in a trial of Ad26.COV2.S vaccine versus placebo. The receptor source for this set is a person between 18 and 65 years old who received the Ad26.COV2.S COVID-19 vaccine or a placebo.

The chain carries TRBV30 and TRBJ2-1, with 7 bases aligning to TRBD2. The CDR3 consists of 14 residues. Trimming removed 4 bases from V and 4 bases from J; junction bases left unmatched: 7. Germline loops: CDR1 GTSNPN, CDR2 SVGIG (reference sequence). The CDR3 coding sequence is TGTGCCTGGATTTGGCCGGGGGGTTACAATGAGCAGTTCTTC. Encoded protein: CAWIWPGGYNEQFF.

The V call is TRBV6-6, the J call TRBJ1-2; D call uncertain. There are 11 residues in the CDR3. In germline, CDR1 is MNHNY, CDR2 SVGAGI (reference sequence). V was pared by 5 bases and J by 12 bases, with 13 bases between. The CDR3 spells CASSGSGSNTF. CDR3 nucleotide sequence: TGTGCCAGCAGTGGGTCCGGGTCGAACACCTTC.

This clone was detected a few times. The CDR3 sequence: CASSSGQDVYGYTF. The CDR3 nucleotides are TGCGCCAGCAGCTCGGGACAAGACGTCTATGGCTACACCTTC. V and J are TRBV5-1 and TRBJ1-2, with D maybe TRBD1 (6 bases). The CDR3 covers 14 residues. V was clipped by 3 bases and J by 4 bases, with 13 bases between them. Germline V lookup: CDR1 SGHRS, CDR2 YFSETQ. Full variable domain (remainder filled in from reference TRBV5-1 and TRBJ1-2): KAGVTQTPRYLIKTRGQQVTLSCSPISGHRSVSWYQQTPGQGLQFLFEYFSETQRNKGNFPGRFSGRQFSNSRSEMNVSTLELGDSALYLCASSSGQDVYGYTFGSGTRLTVV.

This clone was observed a few times. This chain connects TRBV19 to TRBJ2-1, with 10 nucleotides matching TRBD1. The CDR3 is 13 residues long. The germline V gene has CDR1 LNHDA and CDR2 SQIVND (reference sequence). V was clipped by 5 bases and J by 15 bases; unmatched bases: 10. CDR3 coding DNA: TGTGCCAGTAGTGCCGTGACAGGGGGCGCCCCGTTCTTC. It translates to CASSAVTGGAPFF.

This chain connects TRBV5-1 to TRBJ1-3; D uncertain. Germline V gene sequence: CDR1 SGHRS, CDR2 YFSETQ. Trimming removed 1 base from V and 0 bases from J, with 11 bases in between. The CDR3 is 16 amino acids. The CDR3 DNA follows: TGCGCCAGCAGCTTGCTGACCGGGAACTCTGGAAACACCATATATTTT. Its translation: CASSLLTGNSGNTIYF.

CDR3 in DNA: TGTGCCAGCAGCCGAAGCGGGAGCTACGAGCAGTACGTC. Its translation is CASSRSGSYEQYV. The chain employs TRBV7-9 and TRBJ2-7, with TRBD2 matching over 8 bases. With 5 bases clipped from V and 3 bases from J, the junction kept 3 bases outside the gene matches. Per germline, CDR1 SEHNR and CDR2 FQNEAQ (reference sequence). The CDR3 is made up of 13 amino acids.

This clone appeared once. The CDR3: CATSREGLAGGYTDTQYF. CDR3 bases: TGTGCCACCAGCAGAGAGGGACTAGCGGGGGGGTACACAGATACGCAGTATTTT. The chain joins TRBV15 to TRBJ2-3; 16 nucleotides align to TRBD2. CDR1 LNHNV and CDR2 YYDKDF come from the germline V gene (reference sequence). With V trimmed by 0 bases and J by 2 bases, 2 bases remained unmatched. The CDR3 totals 18 residues.

Worth noting for this clone: A junction boundary mismatches the germline segment, possibly from a read error. J is TRBJ2-1 and V is TRBV7-7, with 9 nucleotides matching TRBD2. Germline CDR1 is SSHAT and CDR2 is FNYEAQ (reference sequence). The CDR3 contains 15 residues. CDR3 DNA sequence: TGTGCTAGCAGCTCCGATTTTAGCGGGAGAAGTGAGCAGTTCTTC. Encoded protein: CASSSDFSGRSEQFF.

This clone was detected a few times. The chain is built from TRBV19 and TRBJ1-3; D not resolved. Deletions cut 3 bases from V and 4 bases from J, with 19 bases between. Germline assignment: CDR1 LNHDA and CDR2 SQIVND (reference sequence). CDR3 length: 17 residues. The CDR3 coding sequence is TGTGCCAGTAGTATGTATAAATATGGAGTCTACGGAAACACCATATATTTT. Amino acids: CASSMYKYGVYGNTIYF.

The chain combines TRBV4-3 with TRBJ1-2; TRBD1 matches at 8 bases. This CDR3 comprises 16 residues. The trim removed 3 bases at V and 1 base at J, leaving 7 bases unmatched. Looked up from germline, CDR1 is LGHNA and CDR2 is YSLEER. CDR3 residues: CASSQGTGGLNYGYTF. The CDR3 region has the DNA TGCGCCAGCAGCCAGGGGACAGGCGGCCTTAACTATGGCTACACCTTC.

The J gene is TRBJ2-1, the V gene TRBV5-1, with 8 bases lining up with TRBD2. After removal of 0 bases from V and 5 bases from J, the junction contained 7 bases not matched to a gene. This CDR3 has 16 amino acids. Germline loops: CDR1 SGHRS, CDR2 YFSETQ. CDR3 region: CASSLDGGGLNNEQFF. The DNA of the CDR3 is TGCGCCAGCAGCTTGGATGGCGGGGGGCTGAACAATGAGCAGTTCTTC.

The chain combines TRBV2 with TRBJ1-5; possible D gene TRBD1, 6 bases. Germline V CDR1 and CDR2: SNHLY, FYNNEI. The CDR3 has 13 amino acids. Trimming pared 7 bases from V and 7 bases from J, leaving 14 bases between. The CDR3 loop reads CASNREVKQPQHF. The DNA of the CDR3 is TGTGCCAGCAACAGGGAAGTGAAACAGCCCCAGCATTTT.

The chain couples TRBV5-1 to TRBJ1-1; D remains unclear. Trimming took 0 bases from V and 1 from J, leaving 7 bases between them. The germline V gene encodes CDR1 SGHRS and CDR2 YFSETQ. CDR3 size: 14 residues. This chain's CDR3 is CASSLGPSNTEAFF. CDR3 sequence (DNA): TGCGCCAGCAGCTTGGGACCATCGAACACTGAAGCTTTCTTT.

The V and J genes are TRBV29-1 and TRBJ2-3; 10 bases line up with TRBD1. V lost 1 base, J lost 4 bases, and 8 bases stayed unmatched. CDR3 length: 16 amino acids. CDR1 is SQVTM, CDR2 ANQGSEA, per germline. CDR3 sequence reads: CSVEGAGQGNPDTQYF. CDR3 DNA: TGCAGCGTTGAAGGCGCGGGACAGGGGAACCCAGATACGCAGTATTTT.

The rearrangement joins TRBV9 to TRBJ1-2; tentative D call: TRBD1 (6 bases). Trimming shortened V by 0 bases and J by 4 bases, and 13 bases separated the two germline ends. CDR3 length equals 15 residues. Per the germline V gene, CDR1 is SGDLS and CDR2 is YYNGEE. The CDR3 loop is CASSVVEGVGYGYTF. The DNA for the CDR3 is TGTGCCAGCAGCGTAGTCGAGGGGGTCGGCTATGGCTACACCTTC.

This clone was recorded a few times. The chain carries TRBV3-1 (or the pseudogene TRBV3-2) and TRBJ1-2; TRBD1 is a possible D gene (5 bases). Germline V CDR1 and CDR2: LGHDT, YNNKEL (reference sequence). The CDR3 is 14 residues long. Trimming shortened V by 0 bases and J by 6 bases, and 11 bases separated the two germline ends. The CDR3 sequence is CASSQDLWGDGYTF. Written as DNA, the CDR3 is TGTGCCAGCAGCCAAGATCTTTGGGGGGATGGCTACACCTTC.

CDR3 nucleotide sequence: TGTGCCAGTACTAAACAGGGTAGCAATCAGCCCCAGCATTTT. It encodes CASTKQGSNQPQHF. The chain recombines TRBV19 with TRBJ1-5; a weak D match, TRBD1 (6 bases). Germline CDR1 and CDR2: LNHDA and SQIVND (reference sequence). There are 14 residues in the CDR3. V was clipped by 7 bases and J by 0 bases, with 10 bases between them.

This chain links TRBV11-1 with TRBJ2-1, with D possibly matching TRBD2 (5 bases). The germline V gene encodes CDR1 SGHAT and CDR2 FQDESV (reference sequence). V lost 2 bases to trimming and J lost 1 base, with 9 bases between them. The CDR3 sequence is 15 residues long. CDR3 in DNA: TGTGCCAGCAGCTTAAGCGGCCCGTCCTACAATGAGCAGTTCTTC. Its translation is CASSLSGPSYNEQFF.

This clone appeared a single time. The genes are TRBV24-1 and TRBJ2-1; TRBD2 matches at 12 bases. Germline V gene sequence: CDR1 KGHDR, CDR2 SFDVKD. V lost 4 bases to trimming and J lost 12 bases; unmatched junction nucleotides: 12. This CDR3 contains 16 residues. In nucleotides, the CDR3 is TGTGCCACCAGTGACCACGCCATGGGACTAGCGGGTGCGCAGTTCTTC. Translated, it gives CATSDHAMGLAGAQFF.

The chain has TRBV18 and TRBJ1-1; no firm D call. CDR3 length: 12 residues. CDR1 KGHSH and CDR2 LQKENI come from the germline V gene. With 1 base removed from V and 6 bases from J, the gap between germline ends came to 6 bases. CDR3 bases: TGTGCCAGCTCACCACGCTCTGCTGAAGCTTTCTTT. Protein: CASSPRSAEAFF.

V and J are TRBV5-4 and TRBJ1-4; 9 nucleotides align to TRBD1. The J segment lost 7 bases and the V segment lost 4 bases, leaving 5 bases of the junction unmatched. CDR3 length equals 14 residues. CDR1 and CDR2 from the germline V gene are SGHNT and YYREEE (reference sequence). CDR3 sequence: CASSQDRGGEKLFF. The CDR3 DNA follows: TGTGCCAGCAGCCAGGACAGGGGAGGTGAAAAACTGTTTTTT. Variable domain in full (rest from reference TRBV5-4 and TRBJ1-4): ETGVTQSPTHLIKTRGQQVTLRCSSQSGHNTVSWYQQALGQGPQFIFQYYREEENGRGNFPPRFSGLQFPNYSSELNVNALELDDSALYLCASSQDRGGEKLFFGSGTQLSVL.

This chain uses TRBV7-8 with TRBJ2-6; D not resolved. The germline V gene has CDR1 SGHVS and CDR2 FQNEAQ. The CDR3 contains 18 residues. Trimming stripped 1 base from V and 0 bases from J, with 13 bases between. CDR3 sequence reads: CASSLGRIGVSGANVLTF. CDR3 DNA sequence: TGTGCCAGCAGCTTAGGCAGGATAGGTGTCTCTGGGGCCAACGTCCTGACTTTC.

This chain connects TRBV2 to TRBJ1-6; D remains ambiguous. The CDR3 has 14 amino acids. V lost 6 bases to trimming and J lost 7 bases, with 13 bases between them. Germline loops: CDR1 SNHLY, CDR2 FYNNEI. DNA of the CDR3: TGTGCCAGCAGAATAGGACGGACCAATTCACCCCTCCACTTT. Translating it yields CASRIGRTNSPLHF.

This sequence joins TRBV9 and TRBJ2-5; 10 nucleotides agree with TRBD2. Germline V gene sequence: CDR1 SGDLS, CDR2 YYNGEE. This CDR3 contains 15 residues. V trimming: 4 bases; J trimming: 4 bases; junction bases outside the gene matches: 7. CDR3 amino acids: CASSPTPSGGETQYF. The DNA for the CDR3 is TGTGCCAGCAGCCCGACCCCTAGCGGGGGAGAGACCCAGTACTTC.

V and J are TRBV5-1 and TRBJ1-2, with D unresolved. CDR1 is SGHRS and CDR2 is YFSETQ in the germline V gene. V lost 0 bases and J 4 bases, leaving 13 bases between the germline ends. The CDR3 covers 15 residues. In nucleotides, the CDR3 is TGCGCCAGCAGCTTGGGGGAGGCGGGAATCTATGGCTACACCTTC. It specifies CASSLGEAGIYGYTF.

This clone was counted between two and nine times. V usage is TRBV3-1 (or the pseudogene TRBV3-2) and J usage is TRBJ2-5, with D unclear. V was clipped by 2 bases and J by 0 bases, with 7 bases between them. Germline V gene lookup returns CDR1 LGHDT and CDR2 YNNKEL (reference sequence). The CDR3 is made up of 14 amino acids. CDR3 in DNA: TGTGCCAGCAGCCAATCGCCAGACCAAGAGACCCAGTACTTC. This sequence encodes CASSQSPDQETQYF.

This clone has only one observation. The V gene is TRBV28, the J gene TRBJ2-1, with D perhaps TRBD2 (5 bases). V was pared by 8 bases and J by 2 bases, with 7 bases between. Germline V lookup: CDR1 MDHEN, CDR2 SYDVKM. CDR3 length: 12 amino acids. In DNA, the CDR3 is TGTGCCAGCGAGGGTGCCTACAATGAGCAGTTCTTC. This sequence encodes CASEGAYNEQFF.